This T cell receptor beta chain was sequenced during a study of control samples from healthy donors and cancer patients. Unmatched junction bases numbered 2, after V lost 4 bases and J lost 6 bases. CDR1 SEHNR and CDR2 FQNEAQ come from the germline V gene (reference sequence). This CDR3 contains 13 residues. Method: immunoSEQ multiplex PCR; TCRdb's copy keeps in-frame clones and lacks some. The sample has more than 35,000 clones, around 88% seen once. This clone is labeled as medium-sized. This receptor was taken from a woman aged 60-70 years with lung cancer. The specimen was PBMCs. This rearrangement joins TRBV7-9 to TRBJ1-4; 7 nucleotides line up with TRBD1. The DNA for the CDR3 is TGTGCCAGCAGCTGGGACAGTTATGAAAAACTGTTTTTT. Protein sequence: CASSWDSYEKLFF.